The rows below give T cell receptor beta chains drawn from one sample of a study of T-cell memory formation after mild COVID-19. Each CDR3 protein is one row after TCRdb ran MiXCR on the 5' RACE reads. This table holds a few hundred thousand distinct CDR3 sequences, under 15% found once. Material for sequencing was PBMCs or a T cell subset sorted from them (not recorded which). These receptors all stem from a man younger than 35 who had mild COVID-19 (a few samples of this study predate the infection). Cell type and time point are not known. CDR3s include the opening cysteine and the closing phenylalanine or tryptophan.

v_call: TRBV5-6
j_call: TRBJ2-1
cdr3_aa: CASSRPDNEQFF

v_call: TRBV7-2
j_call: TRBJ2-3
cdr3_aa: CASSFVGGGASDTQYF

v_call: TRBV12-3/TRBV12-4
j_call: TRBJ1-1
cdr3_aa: CASSFPNTEAFF

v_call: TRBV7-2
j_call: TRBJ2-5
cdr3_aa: CASSPDSETQYF

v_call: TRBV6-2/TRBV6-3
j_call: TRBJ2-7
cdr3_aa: CASSYGSLWGYEQYF

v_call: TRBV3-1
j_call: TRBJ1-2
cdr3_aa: CASSLEQLYGYTF

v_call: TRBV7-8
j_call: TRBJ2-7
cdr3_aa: CASSPGQGLVGREQYF

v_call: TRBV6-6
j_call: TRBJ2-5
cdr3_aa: CASRFWGVQETQYF

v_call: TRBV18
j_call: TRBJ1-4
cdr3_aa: CASSPPTANEKLFF

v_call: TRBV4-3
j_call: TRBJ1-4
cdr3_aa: CASSQAPGQGSTNEKLFF

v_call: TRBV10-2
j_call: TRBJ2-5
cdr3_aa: CASSVGEMETQYF

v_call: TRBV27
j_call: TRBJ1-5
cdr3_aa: CASSFREGQPQHF